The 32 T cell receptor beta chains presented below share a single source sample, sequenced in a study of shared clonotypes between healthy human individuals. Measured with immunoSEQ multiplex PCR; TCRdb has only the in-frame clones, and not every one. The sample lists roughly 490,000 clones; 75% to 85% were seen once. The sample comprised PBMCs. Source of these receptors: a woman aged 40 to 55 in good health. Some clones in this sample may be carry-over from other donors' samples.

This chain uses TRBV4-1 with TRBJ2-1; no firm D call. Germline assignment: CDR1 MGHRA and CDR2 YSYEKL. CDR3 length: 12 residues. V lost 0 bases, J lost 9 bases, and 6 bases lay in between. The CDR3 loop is CASSQDWGEQFF. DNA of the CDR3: TGCGCCAGCAGCCAAGATTGGGGTGAGCAGTTCTTC.

DNA of the CDR3: TGTGCCAGCAGCTTGGAGTTGGCTGAAGCTTTCTTT. Its protein product is CASSLELAEAFF. The chain uses TRBV5-4 and TRBJ1-1; D ambiguous. CDR1 SGHNT and CDR2 YYREEE come from the germline V gene (reference sequence). This CDR3 is built from 12 residues. The V and J ends lost 0 bases and 6 bases respectively, with 6 bases between them.

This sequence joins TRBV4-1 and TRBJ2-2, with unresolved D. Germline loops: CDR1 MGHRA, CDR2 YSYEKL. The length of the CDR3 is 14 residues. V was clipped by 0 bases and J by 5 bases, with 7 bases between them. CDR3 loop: CASSQDIQTGELFF. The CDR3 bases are TGCGCCAGCAGCCAAGATATCCAGACCGGGGAGCTGTTTTTT.

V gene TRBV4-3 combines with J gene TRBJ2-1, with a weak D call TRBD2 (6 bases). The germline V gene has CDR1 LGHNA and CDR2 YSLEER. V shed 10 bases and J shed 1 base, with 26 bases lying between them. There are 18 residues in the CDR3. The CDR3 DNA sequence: TGCGCCACCGGCCCGACTATAGCGGAGGGTTTTTCCTACAATGAGCAGTTCTTC. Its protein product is CATGPTIAEGFSYNEQFF.

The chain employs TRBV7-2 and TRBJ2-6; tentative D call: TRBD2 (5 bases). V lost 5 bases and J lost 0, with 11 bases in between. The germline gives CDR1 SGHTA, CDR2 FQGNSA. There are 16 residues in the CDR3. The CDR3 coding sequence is TGTGCCAGCAGCACCTTACGGGGCTCTGGGGCCAACGTCCTGACTTTC. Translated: CASSTLRGSGANVLTF.

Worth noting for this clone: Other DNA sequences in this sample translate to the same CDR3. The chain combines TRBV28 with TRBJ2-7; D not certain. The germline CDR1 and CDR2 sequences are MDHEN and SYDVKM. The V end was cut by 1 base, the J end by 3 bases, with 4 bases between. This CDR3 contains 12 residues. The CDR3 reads CASSLSGYEQYF. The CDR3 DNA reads TGTGCCAGCAGTTTATCAGGCTACGAGCAGTACTTC.

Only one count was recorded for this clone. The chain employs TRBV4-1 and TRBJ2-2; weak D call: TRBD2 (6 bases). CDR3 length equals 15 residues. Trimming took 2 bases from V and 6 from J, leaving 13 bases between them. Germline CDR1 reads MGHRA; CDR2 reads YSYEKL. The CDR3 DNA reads TGCGCCAGCAGCCAACCCTTCCGGGAGCCCGGGGAGCTGTTTTTT. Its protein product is CASSQPFREPGELFF.

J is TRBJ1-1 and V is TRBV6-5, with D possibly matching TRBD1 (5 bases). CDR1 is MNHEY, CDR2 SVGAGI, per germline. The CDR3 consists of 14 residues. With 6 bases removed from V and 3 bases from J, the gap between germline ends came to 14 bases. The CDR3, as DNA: TGTGCCAGCAGGCGGGGCGCTAGCTACACTGAAGCTTTCTTT. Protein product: CASRRGASYTEAFF.

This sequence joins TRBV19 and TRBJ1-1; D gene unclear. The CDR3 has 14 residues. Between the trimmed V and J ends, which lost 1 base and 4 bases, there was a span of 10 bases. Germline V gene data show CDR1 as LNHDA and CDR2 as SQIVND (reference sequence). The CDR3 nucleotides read TGTGCCAGTAGTATAGCTGGGGTTTCCACTGAAGCTTTCTTT. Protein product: CASSIAGVSTEAFF.

The CDR3 sequence: CASSLLGPEAFF. CDR3 in DNA: TGCGCCAGCAGCTTGCTCGGACCGGAAGCTTTCTTT. This chain connects TRBV5-1 to TRBJ1-1; D ambiguous. V lost 1 base and J lost 8, with 9 bases in between. Germline V gene lookup returns CDR1 SGHRS and CDR2 YFSETQ. This CDR3 spans 12 amino acids.

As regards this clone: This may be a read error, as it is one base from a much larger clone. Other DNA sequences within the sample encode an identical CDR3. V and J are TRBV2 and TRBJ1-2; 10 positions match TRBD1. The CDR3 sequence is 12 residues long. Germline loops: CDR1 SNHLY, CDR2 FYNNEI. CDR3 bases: TGTGCCAGCACCGGGACAGGGGATGGCTACACCTTT. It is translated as CASTGTGDGYTF.

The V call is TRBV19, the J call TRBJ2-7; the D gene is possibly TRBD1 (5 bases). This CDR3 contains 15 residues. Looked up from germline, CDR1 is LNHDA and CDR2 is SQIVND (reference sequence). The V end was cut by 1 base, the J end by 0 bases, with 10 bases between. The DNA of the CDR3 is TGTGCCAGTAGTATAGTGGCAGGGCGCTCCTACGAGCAGTACTTC. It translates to CASSIVAGRSYEQYF.

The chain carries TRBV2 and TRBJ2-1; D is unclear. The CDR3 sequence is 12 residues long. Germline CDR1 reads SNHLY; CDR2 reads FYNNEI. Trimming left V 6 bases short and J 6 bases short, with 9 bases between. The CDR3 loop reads CASRILGNEQFF. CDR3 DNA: TGTGCCAGCAGAATTCTCGGCAATGAGCAGTTCTTC.

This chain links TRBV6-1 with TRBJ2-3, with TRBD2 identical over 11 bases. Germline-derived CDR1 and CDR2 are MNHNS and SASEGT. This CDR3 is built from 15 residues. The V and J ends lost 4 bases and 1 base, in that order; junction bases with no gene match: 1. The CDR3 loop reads CASSAGLAGTDTQYF. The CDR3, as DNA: TGTGCCAGCAGTGCGGGACTAGCGGGCACAGATACGCAGTATTTT.

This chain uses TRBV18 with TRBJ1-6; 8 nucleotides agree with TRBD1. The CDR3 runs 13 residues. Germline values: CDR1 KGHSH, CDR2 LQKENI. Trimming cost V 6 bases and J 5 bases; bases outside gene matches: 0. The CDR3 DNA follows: TGTGCCAGCTCGGGACAGGATAATTCACCCCTCCACTTT. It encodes CASSGQDNSPLHF.

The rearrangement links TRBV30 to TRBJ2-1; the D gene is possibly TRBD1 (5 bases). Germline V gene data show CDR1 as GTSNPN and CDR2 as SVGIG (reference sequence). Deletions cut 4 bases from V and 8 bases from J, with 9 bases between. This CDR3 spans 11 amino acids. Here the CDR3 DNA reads TGTGCCTGGACTGGGGCGCATGAGCAGTTCTTC. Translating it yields CAWTGAHEQFF.

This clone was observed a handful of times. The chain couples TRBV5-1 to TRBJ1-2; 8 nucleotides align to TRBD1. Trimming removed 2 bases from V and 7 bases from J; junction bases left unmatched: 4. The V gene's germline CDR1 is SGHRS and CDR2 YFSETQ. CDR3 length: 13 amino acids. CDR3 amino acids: CASSFGQGGGYTF. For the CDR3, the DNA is TGCGCCAGCAGCTTCGGACAGGGCGGTGGCTACACCTTC.

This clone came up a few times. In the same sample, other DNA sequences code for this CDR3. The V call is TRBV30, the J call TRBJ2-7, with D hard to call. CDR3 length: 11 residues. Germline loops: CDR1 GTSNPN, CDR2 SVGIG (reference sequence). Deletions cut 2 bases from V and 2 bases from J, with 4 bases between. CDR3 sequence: CAWSLAYEQYF. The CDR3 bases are TGTGCCTGGAGTTTAGCCTACGAGCAGTACTTC. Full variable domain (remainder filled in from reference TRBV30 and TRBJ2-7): SQTIHQWPATLVQPVGSPLSLECTVEGTSNPNLYWYRQAAGRGLQLLFYSVGIGQISSEVPQNLSASRPQDRQFILSSKKLLLSDSGFYLCAWSLAYEQYFGPGTRLTVT.

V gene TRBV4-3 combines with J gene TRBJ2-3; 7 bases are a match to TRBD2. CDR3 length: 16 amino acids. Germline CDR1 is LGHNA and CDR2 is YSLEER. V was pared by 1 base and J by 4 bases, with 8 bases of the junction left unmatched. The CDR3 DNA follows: TGCGCCAGCAGCCAAGGGACCGCGGGGGTATCAGATACGCAGTATTTT. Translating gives CASSQGTAGVSDTQYF.

The DNA for the CDR3 is TGCGCCAGCAGCTTGGTGGGGGTAGCGGGGAAAGATACGCAGTATTTT. Amino acids: CASSLVGVAGKDTQYF. The chain recombines TRBV5-1 with TRBJ2-3; 8 bases match TRBD2. CDR3 size: 16 residues. The V and J ends lost 0 bases and 5 bases, in that order; junction bases with no gene match: 8. Germline CDR1 reads SGHRS; CDR2 reads YFSETQ.

The CDR3 DNA reads as TGTGCCAGCAGCTTAACGGCAGACTATGCCGGGGAGCTGTTTTTT. Its protein product is CASSLTADYAGELFF. The V and J genes are TRBV7-6 and TRBJ2-2, with D maybe TRBD2 (5 bases). V shed 2 bases and J shed 6 bases, with 13 bases lying between them. Germline lookup yields CDR1 SGHVS and CDR2 FNYEAQ. This CDR3 has 15 amino acids. The complete variable domain, with remaining parts taken from reference TRBV7-6 and TRBJ2-2, reads GAGVSQSPRYKVTKRGQDVALRCDPISGHVSLYWYRQALGQGPEFLTYFNYEAQQDKSGLPNDRFSAERPEGSISTLTIQRTEQRDSAMYRCASSLTADYAGELFFGEGSRLTVL.

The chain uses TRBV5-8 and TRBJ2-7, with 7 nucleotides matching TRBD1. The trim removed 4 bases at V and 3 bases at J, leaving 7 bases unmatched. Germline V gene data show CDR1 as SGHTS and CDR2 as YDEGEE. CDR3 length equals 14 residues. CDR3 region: CASSIPTGSYEQYF. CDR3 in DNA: TGTGCCAGCAGCATCCCGACAGGGAGCTACGAGCAGTACTTC. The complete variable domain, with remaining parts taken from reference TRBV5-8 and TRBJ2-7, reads EAGVTQSPTHLIKTRGQQATLRCSPISGHTSVYWYQQALGLGLQFLLWYDEGEERNRGNFPPRFSGRQFPNYSSELNVNALELEDSALYLCASSIPTGSYEQYFGPGTRLTVT.

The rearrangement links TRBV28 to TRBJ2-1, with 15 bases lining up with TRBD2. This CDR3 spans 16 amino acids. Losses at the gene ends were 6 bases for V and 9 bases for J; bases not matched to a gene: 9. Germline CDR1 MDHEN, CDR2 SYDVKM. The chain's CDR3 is CASSRGLAGGILEQFF. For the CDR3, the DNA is TGTGCCAGCAGCCGTGGACTAGCGGGAGGGATTCTTGAGCAGTTCTTC.

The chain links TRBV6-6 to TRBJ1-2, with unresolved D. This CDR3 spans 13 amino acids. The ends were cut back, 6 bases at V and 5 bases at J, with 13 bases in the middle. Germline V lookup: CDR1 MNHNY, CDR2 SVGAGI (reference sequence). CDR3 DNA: TGTGCCAGCAGGTCAGACATGAGTTATGGCTACACCTTC. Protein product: CASRSDMSYGYTF.

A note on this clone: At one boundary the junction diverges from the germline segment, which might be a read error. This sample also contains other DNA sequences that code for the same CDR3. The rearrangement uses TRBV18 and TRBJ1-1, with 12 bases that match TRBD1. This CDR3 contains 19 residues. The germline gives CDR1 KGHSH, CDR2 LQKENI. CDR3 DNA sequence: TGTGCCAGCCCCCTCGTGGGACAGGGGGCTCCGGAGTGGAACACTGAGGCTTTCTTT. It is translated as CASPLVGQGAPEWNTEAFF.

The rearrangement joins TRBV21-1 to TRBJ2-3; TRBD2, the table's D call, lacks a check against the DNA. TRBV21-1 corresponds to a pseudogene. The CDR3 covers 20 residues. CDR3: CASSLRSMIPRPRITDTQYF. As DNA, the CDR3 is TGTGCCAGCAGCCTGCGTTCGATGATTCCCCGTCCCCGAATCACAGATACGCAGTATTTT.

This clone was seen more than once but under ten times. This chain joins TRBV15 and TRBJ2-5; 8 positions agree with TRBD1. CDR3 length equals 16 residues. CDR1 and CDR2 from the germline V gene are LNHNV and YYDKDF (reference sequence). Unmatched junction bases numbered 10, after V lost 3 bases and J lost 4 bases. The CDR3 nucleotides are TGTGCCACCAGCAGGGGTGGGTCGACAGGGGCAGAGACCCAGTACTTC. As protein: CATSRGGSTGAETQYF.

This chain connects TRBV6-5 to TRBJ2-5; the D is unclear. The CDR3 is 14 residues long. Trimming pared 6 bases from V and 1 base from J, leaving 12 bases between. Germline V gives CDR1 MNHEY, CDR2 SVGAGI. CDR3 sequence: CASSPGYSQETQYF. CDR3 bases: TGTGCCAGCAGCCCCGGCTACAGCCAAGAGACCCAGTACTTC.

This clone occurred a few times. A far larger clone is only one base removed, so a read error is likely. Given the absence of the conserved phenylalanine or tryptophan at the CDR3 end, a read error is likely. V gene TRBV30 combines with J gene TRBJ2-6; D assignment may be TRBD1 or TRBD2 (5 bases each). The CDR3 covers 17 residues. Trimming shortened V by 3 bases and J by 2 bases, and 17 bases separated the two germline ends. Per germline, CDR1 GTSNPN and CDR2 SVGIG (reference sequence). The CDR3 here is CAWSRFGGLTGANVLTL. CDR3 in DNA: TGTGCCTGGAGCCGCTTTGGGGGTCTAACTGGGGCCAACGTCCTGACTCTC.

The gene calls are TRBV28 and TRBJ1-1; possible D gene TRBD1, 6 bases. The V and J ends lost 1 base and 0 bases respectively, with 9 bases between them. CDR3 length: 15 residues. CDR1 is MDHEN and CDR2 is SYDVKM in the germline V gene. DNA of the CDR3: TGTGCCAGCAGTTTATACAGGGTCATGAACACTGAAGCTTTCTTT. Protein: CASSLYRVMNTEAFF.

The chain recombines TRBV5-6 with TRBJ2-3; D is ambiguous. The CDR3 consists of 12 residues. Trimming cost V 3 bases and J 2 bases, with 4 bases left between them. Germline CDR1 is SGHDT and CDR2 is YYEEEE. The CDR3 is CASSYSTDTQYF. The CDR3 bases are TGTGCCAGCAGCTATTCCACAGATACGCAGTATTTT.

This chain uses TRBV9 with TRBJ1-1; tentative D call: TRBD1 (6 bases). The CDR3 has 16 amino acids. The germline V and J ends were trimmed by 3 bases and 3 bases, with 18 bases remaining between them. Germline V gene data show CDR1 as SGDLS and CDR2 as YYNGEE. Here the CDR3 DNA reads TGTGCCAGCAGCGGGGGACAAGGTAGGATTGACACTGAAGCTTTCTTT. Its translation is CASSGGQGRIDTEAFF.